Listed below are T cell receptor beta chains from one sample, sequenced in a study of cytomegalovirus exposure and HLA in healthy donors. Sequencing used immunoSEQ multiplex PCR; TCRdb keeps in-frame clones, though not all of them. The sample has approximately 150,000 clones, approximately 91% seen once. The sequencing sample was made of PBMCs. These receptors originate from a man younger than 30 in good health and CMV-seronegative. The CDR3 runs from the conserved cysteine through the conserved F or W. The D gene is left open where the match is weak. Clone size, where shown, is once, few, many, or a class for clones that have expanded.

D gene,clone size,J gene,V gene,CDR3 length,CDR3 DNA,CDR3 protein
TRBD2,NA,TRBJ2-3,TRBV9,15,TGTGCCAGCAGCGCCCGGACTAGCGGGAGGGGTACGCAGTATTTT,CASSARTSGRGTQYF
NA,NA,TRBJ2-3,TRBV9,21,TGTGCCAGCAGCCCGTATACCCTTCTCCGGCCGGGGACTTCTGACACAGATACGCAGTATTTT,CASSPYTLLRPGTSDTDTQYF
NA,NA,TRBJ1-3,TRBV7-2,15,TGTGCCAGCAGCCCCGCGAACCTTGCTGGAAACACCATATATTTT,CASSPANLAGNTIYF
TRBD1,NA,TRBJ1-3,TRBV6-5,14,TGTGCCAGCAGCTTTACAGGGGCCGGAAACACCATATATTTT,CASSFTGAGNTIYF
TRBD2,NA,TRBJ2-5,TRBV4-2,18,TGTGCCAGCAGCCACGAGGGTACTAGCGGGGGGCCACAAGAGACCCAGTACTTC,CASSHEGTSGGPQETQYF
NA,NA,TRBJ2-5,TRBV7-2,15,TGTGCCAGCAGCTATACCCCAGGGTTCCAAGAGACCCAGTACTTC,CASSYTPGFQETQYF
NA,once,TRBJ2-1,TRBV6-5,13,TGTGCCAGCAGCTTTGGGACTCGAGGAGAGCAGTTCTTC,CASSFGTRGEQFF
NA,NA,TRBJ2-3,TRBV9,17,TGTGCCAGCAGCGTAGAGGGGGGAGGGACCACCACAGATACGCAGTATTTT,CASSVEGGGTTTDTQYF
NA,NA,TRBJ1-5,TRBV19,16,TGTGCCAGTAGTATAGGAAGGGGCCAGGGAAATCAGCCCCAGCATTTT,CASSIGRGQGNQPQHF
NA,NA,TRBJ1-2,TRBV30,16,TGTGCCTGGAGTGGCCCGGCAGGGGTCTACGGTTATGGCTACACCTTC,CAWSGPAGVYGYGYTF
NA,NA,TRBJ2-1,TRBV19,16,TGTGCCAGTAGTATACGACTAGTCGCGTCCAAGGATGAGCAGTTCTTC,CASSIRLVASKDEQFF
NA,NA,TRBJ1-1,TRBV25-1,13,TGTGCCAGCAGTGACCCCAGGGACACTGAAGCTTTCTTT,CASSDPRDTEAFF
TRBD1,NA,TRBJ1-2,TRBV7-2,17,TGTGCCAGCAGGTACTTAGTTCGACAGGGGCTCGGCTATGGCTACACCTTC,CASRYLVRQGLGYGYTF
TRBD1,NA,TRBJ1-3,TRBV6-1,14,TGTGCCAGCAGTGGACAGGACAGGGGAAACACCATATATTTT,CASSGQDRGNTIYF
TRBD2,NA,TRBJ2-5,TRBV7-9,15,TGTGCCAGCAGCTTAGGGCGGGAGAAACGGGAGACCCAGTACTTC,CASSLGREKRETQYF
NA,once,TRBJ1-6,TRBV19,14,TGTGCCAGCCAACAGGGTAAAGGGTATTCACCCCTCCACTTT,CASQQGKGYSPLHF
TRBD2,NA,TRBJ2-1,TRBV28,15,TGTGCCAGCAGCCCATCGGGAGGGGGGAGGCATGAGCAGTTCTTC,CASSPSGGGRHEQFF
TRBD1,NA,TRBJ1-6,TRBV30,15,TGTGCCTCAGAGGGACAGGGGGCTCTGGATTCACCCCTCCACTTT,CASEGQGALDSPLHF
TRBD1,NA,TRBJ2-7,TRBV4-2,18,TGTGCCAGCAGCCAAGCGGCCCGGGGACAGGGCGGGGGCTACGAGCAGTACTTC,CASSQAARGQGGGYEQYF
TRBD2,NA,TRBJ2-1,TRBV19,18,TGTGCCAGTAGTATTTTAACTAGCGGGAGTTTGACGGGCAATGAGCAGTTCTTC,CASSILTSGSLTGNEQFF
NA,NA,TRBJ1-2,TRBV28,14,TGTGCCAGCAGTTTAACCCGGGGAGGGTATGGCTACACCTTC,CASSLTRGGYGYTF
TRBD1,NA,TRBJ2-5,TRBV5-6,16,TGTGCCAGCAGCTTGTATACGCAGGGGGACCTGGAGACCCAGTACTTC,CASSLYTQGDLETQYF
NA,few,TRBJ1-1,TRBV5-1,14,TGCGCCAGCAGCTTGGAGGGGTTTAACACTGAAGCTTTCTTT,CASSLEGFNTEAFF
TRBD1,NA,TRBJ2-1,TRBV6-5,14,TGTGCCAGCAGTTACTGGACAGGGGGTAATGAGCAGTTCTTC,CASSYWTGGNEQFF
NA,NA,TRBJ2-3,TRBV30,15,TGTGCCTGGAGTGTACGGAGACTAGGGACAGATACGCAGTATTTT,CAWSVRRLGTDTQYF
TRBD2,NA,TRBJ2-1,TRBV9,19,TGTGCCAGCAGCGTAGACGGAAGGGAAGGGACTAGCGGGAGGAATGAGCAGTTCTTC,CASSVDGREGTSGRNEQFF
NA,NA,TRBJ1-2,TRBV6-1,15,TGTGCCAGCACCCTATGGGGCTCAGGTCGGGCGGGCTACACCTTC,CASTLWGSGRAGYTF
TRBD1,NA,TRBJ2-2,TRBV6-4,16,TGTGCCAGCAGTCCCCAGGGACAGGGATTACTGGGGGAGCTGTTTTTT,CASSPQGQGLLGELFF
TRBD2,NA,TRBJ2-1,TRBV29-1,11,TGCAGCGTTGGCGGGGGCAATGAGCAGTTCTTC,CSVGGGNEQFF
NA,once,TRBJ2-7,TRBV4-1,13,TGCGCCAGCAGCCAAGAGATCCAGTACGAGCAGTACTTC,CASSQEIQYEQYF
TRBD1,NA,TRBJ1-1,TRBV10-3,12,TGTGCCATCAGTGAAGGGGACAGCCACGCTCAGTTT,CAISEGDSHAQF
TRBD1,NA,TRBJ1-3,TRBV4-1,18,TGCGCCAGCAGCCCGCGACAGGGGCCGTTCCACGAAAGAAACACCATATATTTT,CASSPRQGPFHERNTIYF
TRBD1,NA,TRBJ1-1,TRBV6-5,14,TGTGCCAGCAGCCGGGGACAGTCCAGCACTGAAGCTTTCTTT,CASSRGQSSTEAFF
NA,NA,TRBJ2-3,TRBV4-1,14,TGCGCCAGCAGCCATAGTCTGAGCACAGATACGCAGTATTTT,CASSHSLSTDTQYF
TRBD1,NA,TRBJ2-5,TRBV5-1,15,TGCGCCAGCAGCCCAGTCCAGGGGGTACGAGAGACCCAGTACTTC,CASSPVQGVRETQYF
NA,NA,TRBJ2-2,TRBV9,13,TGTGCCAGCAGCGTAGACGGTACCGGGGAGCTGTTTTTT,CASSVDGTGELFF
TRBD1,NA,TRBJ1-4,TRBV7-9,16,TGTGCCAGCAGCTTAGCGACAGGGGGCGCAAGGGAAAAACTGTTTTTT,CASSLATGGAREKLFF
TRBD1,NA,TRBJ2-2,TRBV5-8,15,TGTGCCAGCAGCTCGGGACAGGGTAGCCCCGGGGAGCTGTTTTTT,CASSSGQGSPGELFF
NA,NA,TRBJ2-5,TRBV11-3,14,TGTGCCAGCAGCTTAGGTAGGGGACAAGAGACCCAGTACTTC,CASSLGRGQETQYF
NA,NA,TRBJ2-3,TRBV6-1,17,TGTGCCAGCAGTGTACCCTTTGCGGGGGCTAGCACAGATACGCAGTATTTT,CASSVPFAGASTDTQYF
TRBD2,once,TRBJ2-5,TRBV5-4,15,TGTGCCAGCAGCTTACCCACTAGCGGAGTGGAGACCCAGTACTTC,CASSLPTSGVETQYF
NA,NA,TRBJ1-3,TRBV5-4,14,TGTGCCAGCAGCTTGGCCGGGGGTGGAAACACCATATATTTT,CASSLAGGGNTIYF
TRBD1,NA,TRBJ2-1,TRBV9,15,TGTGCCAGCAGCCTACAGGGGGCTGCCTACAATGAGCAGTTCTTC,CASSLQGAAYNEQFF
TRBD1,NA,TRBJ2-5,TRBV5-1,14,TGCGCCAGCAGCCTACAAAGGGGGCGCGAGACCCAGTACTTC,CASSLQRGRETQYF
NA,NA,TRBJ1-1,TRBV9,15,TGTGCCAGCAGCGTTGGGGCAGGGGTGAACACTGAAGCTTTCTTT,CASSVGAGVNTEAFF
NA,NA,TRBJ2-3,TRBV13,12,TGTGCCAGCAGCTCTACGACAGATACGCAGTATTTT,CASSSTTDTQYF
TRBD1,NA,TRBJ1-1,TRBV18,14,TGTGCCAGCTCTCAGATGGACAGGCACACTGAAGCTTTCTTT,CASSQMDRHTEAFF
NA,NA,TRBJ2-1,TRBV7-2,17,TGTGCCAGCAGCTTAGCGGGATCCGGGGGTCACTACAATGAGCAGTTCTTC,CASSLAGSGGHYNEQFF
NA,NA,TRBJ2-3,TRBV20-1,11,TGCAGTGCGGGGCTTACTGATACGCAGTATTTT,CSAGLTDTQYF
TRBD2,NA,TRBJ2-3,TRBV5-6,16,TGTGCCAGCAGTTCGAGGACTAGCGGGGGCACAGATACGCAGTATTTT,CASSSRTSGGTDTQYF